This T cell receptor (beta chain) was recovered during a study of T cells in Graves' hyperthyroidism and ophthalmopathy. Study-wide points: Before onset, ophthalmopathy was predicted by the model a median roughly 6.4 months earlier.

About this clonotype itself: The antigen is unknown.

Patients with uncontrolled infections, other autoimmune diseases, pregnancy or lactation were excluded. Trimming stripped 6 bases from V and 5 bases from J, with 19 bases between. Germline CDR1 is SNHLY and CDR2 is FYNNEI. This CDR3 has 15 residues. RNA transcripts provided the source from which TCR beta CDR3 regions were amplified. An initial round of RT-PCR targeting the TCR CDR3 relied on the HTBI primer set. TCRdb reprocessed the multiplex PCR reads via MiXCR and lists one record per CDR3 protein. The top ten hold around 7.5% of the sample, which has approximately 560,000 distinct CDR3 sequences, about 15% seen once.

The TCR sequence derives from a woman aged 25 to 39 with Graves' hyperthyroidism. The sequenced material came from blood. This chain joins TRBV2 and TRBJ2-5, with D perhaps TRBD1 or TRBD2 (5 bases each). CDR3 in DNA: TGTGCCAGCAGCGCAATCCGGGGCCATTCCGAGACCCAGTACTTC. Translating gives CASSAIRGHSETQYF.